What follows is one T cell receptor (beta chain) and its context. Preparation of the TCRbeta library was carried out with unique molecular identifiers. TCRdb called the PCR reads again in MiXCR, with one record for every CDR3 protein. The sample shows hundreds of thousands of distinct CDR3 sequences, 32% of them seen only once. The CDR3 is made up of 14 amino acids. Germline loops: CDR1 SGHKS, CDR2 YYEKEE (reference sequence). Trimming pared 5 bases from V and 4 bases from J, leaving 12 bases between. This sample was taken from a study of T-cell reconstitution after alpha-beta-depleted transplantation in children.

This chain connects TRBV5-5 to TRBJ2-2, with no clear D. This clonotype was obtained from a human donor who donated a stem cell graft to a child with aplastic anemia. The material was PBMCs from the stem cell graft donor, obtained from the stem cell graft. CDR3 nucleotide sequence: TGTGCCAGCAGGCCTGACTCTAGCACCGGGGAGCTGTTTTTT. It codes for CASRPDSSTGELFF.